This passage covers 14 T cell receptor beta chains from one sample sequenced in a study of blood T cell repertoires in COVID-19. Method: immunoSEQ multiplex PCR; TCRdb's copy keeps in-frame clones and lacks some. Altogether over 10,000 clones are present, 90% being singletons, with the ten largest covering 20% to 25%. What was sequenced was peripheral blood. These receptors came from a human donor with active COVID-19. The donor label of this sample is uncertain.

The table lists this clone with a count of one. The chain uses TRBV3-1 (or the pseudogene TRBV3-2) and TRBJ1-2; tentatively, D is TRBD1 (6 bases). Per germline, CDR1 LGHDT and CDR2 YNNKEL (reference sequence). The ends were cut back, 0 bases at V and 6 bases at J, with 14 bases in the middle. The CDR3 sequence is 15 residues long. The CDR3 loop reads CASSQDWQGRNGYTF. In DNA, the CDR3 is TGTGCCAGCAGCCAAGATTGGCAGGGGCGAAATGGCTACACCTTC.

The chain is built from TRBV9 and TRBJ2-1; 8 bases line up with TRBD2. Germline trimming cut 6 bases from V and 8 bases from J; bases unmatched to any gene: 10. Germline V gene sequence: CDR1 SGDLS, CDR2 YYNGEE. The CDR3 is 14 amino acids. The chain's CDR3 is CASNLLGGADEQFF. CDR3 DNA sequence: TGTGCCAGCAACCTCCTCGGGGGGGCCGATGAGCAGTTCTTC.

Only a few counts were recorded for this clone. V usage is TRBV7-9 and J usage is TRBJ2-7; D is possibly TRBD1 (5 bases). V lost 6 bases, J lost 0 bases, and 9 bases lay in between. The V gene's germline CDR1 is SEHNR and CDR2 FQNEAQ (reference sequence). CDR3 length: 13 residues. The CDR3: CASRGGASYEQYF. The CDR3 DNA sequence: TGTGCCAGCAGAGGTGGGGCCTCCTACGAGCAGTACTTC. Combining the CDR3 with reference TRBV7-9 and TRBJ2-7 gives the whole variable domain DTGVSQNPRHKITKRGQNVTFRCDPISEHNRLYWYRQTLGQGPEFLTYFQNEAQLEKSRLLSDRFSAERPKGSFSTLEIQRTEQGDSAMYLCASRGGASYEQYFGPGTRLTVT.

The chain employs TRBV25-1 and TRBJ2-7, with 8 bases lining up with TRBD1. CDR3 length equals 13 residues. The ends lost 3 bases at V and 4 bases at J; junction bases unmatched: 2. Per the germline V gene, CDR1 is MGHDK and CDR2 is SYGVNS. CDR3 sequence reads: CASSDNRGYEQYF. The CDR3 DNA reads TGTGCCAGCAGTGATAACAGGGGGTACGAGCAGTACTTC.

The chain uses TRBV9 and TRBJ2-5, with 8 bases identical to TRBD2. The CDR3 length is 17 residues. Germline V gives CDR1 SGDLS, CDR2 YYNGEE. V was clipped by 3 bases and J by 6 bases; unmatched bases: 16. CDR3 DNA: TGTGCCAGCAGCGCGAGCGGGGGAGACACCGCCGGGCAGACCCAGTACTTC. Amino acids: CASSASGGDTAGQTQYF.

The CDR3 sequence is CASSLGTGFLQPQHF. DNA of the CDR3: TGTGCCAGCAGCTTAGGGACAGGGTTCCTTCAGCCCCAGCATTTT. V gene TRBV11-2 combines with J gene TRBJ1-5; 8 bases agree with TRBD1. The germline V gene encodes CDR1 SGHAT and CDR2 FQNNGV. CDR3 length: 15 amino acids. Germline trimming cut 1 base from V and 6 bases from J; bases unmatched to any gene: 5.

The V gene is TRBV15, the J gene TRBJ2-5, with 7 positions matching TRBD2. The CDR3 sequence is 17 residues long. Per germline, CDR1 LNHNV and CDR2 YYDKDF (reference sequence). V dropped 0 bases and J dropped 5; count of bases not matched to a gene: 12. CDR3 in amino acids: CATSRDLYWRGWETQYF. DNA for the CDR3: TGTGCCACCAGCAGAGATCTGTATTGGCGGGGGTGGGAGACCCAGTACTTC.

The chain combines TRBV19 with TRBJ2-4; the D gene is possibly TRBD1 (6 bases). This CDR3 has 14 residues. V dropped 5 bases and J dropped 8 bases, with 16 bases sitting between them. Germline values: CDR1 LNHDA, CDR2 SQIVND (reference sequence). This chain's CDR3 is CASSLGRSGDIQYF. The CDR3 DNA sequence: TGTGCCAGTAGTCTGGGACGCTCAGGGGACATTCAGTACTTC.

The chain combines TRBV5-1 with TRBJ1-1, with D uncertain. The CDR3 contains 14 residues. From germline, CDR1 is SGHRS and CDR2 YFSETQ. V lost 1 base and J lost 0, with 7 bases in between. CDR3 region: CASSLSGVNTEAFF. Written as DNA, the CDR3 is TGCGCCAGCAGCTTGTCCGGGGTGAACACTGAAGCTTTCTTT.

The CDR3 protein is CASSEEASGGLAQYF. DNA of the CDR3: TGTGCCAGCAGTGAAGAGGCTAGCGGGGGCCTTGCGCAGTATTTT. The rearrangement links TRBV2 to TRBJ2-3, with 10 bases fitting TRBD2. This CDR3 comprises 15 residues. V was pared by 1 base and J by 10 bases, with 8 bases of the junction left unmatched. Germline assignment: CDR1 SNHLY and CDR2 FYNNEI.

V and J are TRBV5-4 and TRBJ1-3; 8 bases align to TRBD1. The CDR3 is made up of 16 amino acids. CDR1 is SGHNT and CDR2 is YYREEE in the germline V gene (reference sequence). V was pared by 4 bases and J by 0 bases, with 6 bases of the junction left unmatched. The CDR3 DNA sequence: TGTGCCAGCAGCCCCTGGACAGGGCTCTCTGGAAACACCATATATTTT. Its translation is CASSPWTGLSGNTIYF. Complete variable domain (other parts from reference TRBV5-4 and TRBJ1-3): ETGVTQSPTHLIKTRGQQVTLRCSSQSGHNTVSWYQQALGQGPQFIFQYYREEENGRGNFPPRFSGLQFPNYSSELNVNALELDDSALYLCASSPWTGLSGNTIYFGEGSWLTVV.

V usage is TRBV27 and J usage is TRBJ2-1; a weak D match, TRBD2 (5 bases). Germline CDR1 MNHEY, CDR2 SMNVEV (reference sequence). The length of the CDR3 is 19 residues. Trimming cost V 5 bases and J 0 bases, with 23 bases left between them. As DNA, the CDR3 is TGTGCCAGCAGTCCCTACCCTAGCACGCCTGGGAGCTCCTACAATGAGCAGTTCTTC. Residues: CASSPYPSTPGSSYNEQFF.

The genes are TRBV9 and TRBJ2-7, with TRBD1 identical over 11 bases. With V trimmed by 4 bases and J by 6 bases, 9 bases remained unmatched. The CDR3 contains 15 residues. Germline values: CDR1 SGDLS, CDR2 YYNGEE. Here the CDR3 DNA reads TGTGCCAGCAGCTCTCAGGACAGGGGGCCTTTCGAGCAGTACTTC. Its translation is CASSSQDRGPFEQYF.

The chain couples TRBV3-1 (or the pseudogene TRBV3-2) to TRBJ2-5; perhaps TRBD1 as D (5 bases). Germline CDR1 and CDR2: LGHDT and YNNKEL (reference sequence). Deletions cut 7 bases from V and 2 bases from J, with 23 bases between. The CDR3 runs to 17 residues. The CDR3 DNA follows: TGTGCCAGCACCGCTAACATAAAGGGGATACGACAAGAGACCCAGTACTTC. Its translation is CASTANIKGIRQETQYF.